These 31 T cell receptor beta chains were all obtained from the same sample, sequenced in a study of shared clonotypes between healthy human individuals. Method: immunoSEQ multiplex PCR; TCRdb's copy keeps in-frame clones and lacks some. Altogether a few million clones are present, 85% to 95% being singletons, with the ten largest covering 0.13% to 0.15%. Sequencing was done on a sample of naive CD4+ T cells sorted from blood. Subset given: CD45RA+ positively selected. These receptor sequences come from a man younger than 35 in good health.

The gene calls are TRBV5-4 and TRBJ2-5; D unclear. This CDR3 region has 15 residues. With 2 bases removed from V and 3 bases from J, the gap between germline ends came to 14 bases. Per germline, CDR1 SGHNT and CDR2 YYREEE (reference sequence). The CDR3 nucleotides read TGTGCCAGCAGCTTCCTTTCGGGCATTGAAGAGACCCAGTACTTC. Protein product: CASSFLSGIEETQYF.

The J gene is TRBJ1-1, the V gene TRBV6-1; D ambiguous. V was cut by 2 bases and J by 1 base, with 8 bases left in between. The length of the CDR3 is 14 residues. Per germline, CDR1 MNHNS and CDR2 SASEGT. CDR3 sequence reads: CASSEPTRNTEAFF. CDR3 nucleotide sequence: TGTGCCAGCAGTGAACCAACAAGGAACACTGAAGCTTTCTTT.

This sequence joins TRBV11-1 and TRBJ2-6; 12 nucleotides align to TRBD2. Per germline, CDR1 SGHAT and CDR2 FQDESV (reference sequence). The trim removed 5 bases at V and 4 bases at J, leaving 12 bases unmatched. The CDR3 consists of 19 residues. Here the CDR3 reads CASSARLAGATTGANVLTF. The CDR3 DNA follows: TGTGCCAGCAGCGCCCGACTAGCGGGGGCAACAACCGGGGCCAACGTCCTGACTTTC.

This clone was picked up one time. This chain uses TRBV9 with TRBJ1-4; 7 bases are a match to TRBD1. V lost 0 bases and J lost 4; bases outside the gene matches: 3. The CDR3 loop spans 15 amino acids. CDR1 is SGDLS, CDR2 YYNGEE, per germline. The CDR3 reads CASSVGAGGNEKLFF. The CDR3, as DNA: TGTGCCAGCAGCGTAGGAGCAGGGGGTAATGAAAAACTGTTTTTT.

The J gene is TRBJ2-7, the V gene TRBV6-4; 7 bases are shared with TRBD2. V dropped 10 bases and J dropped 0; count of bases not matched to a gene: 9. Germline V lookup: CDR1 MRHNA, CDR2 SNTAGT. The CDR3 loop spans 14 amino acids. The CDR3 DNA sequence: TGTGCCACCTCGCGGGAGAGGAGCTCCTACGAGCAGTACTTC. The encoded protein is CATSRERSSYEQYF.

The V call is TRBV5-1, the J call TRBJ2-2; 9 bases fit TRBD2. The germline V gene has CDR1 SGHRS and CDR2 YFSETQ. J lost 8 bases, V lost 1 base, and 6 bases had no gene match. The CDR3 totals 15 residues. The DNA for the CDR3 is TGCGCCAGCAGCTTGACATCTAGCGGGAAAGGGGAGCTGTTTTTT. As protein: CASSLTSSGKGELFF.

V gene TRBV7-2 combines with J gene TRBJ2-7, with 11 positions matching TRBD2. The CDR3 runs 15 residues. Germline trimming cut 1 base from V and 4 bases from J; bases unmatched to any gene: 3. Germline loops: CDR1 SGHTA, CDR2 FQGNSA. CDR3 region: CASSLVSGREYEQYF. CDR3 DNA sequence: TGTGCCAGCAGCTTAGTTAGCGGGAGGGAATACGAGCAGTACTTC.

This rearrangement joins TRBV30 to TRBJ2-4; D unresolved. Trimming took off 1 base at V and 0 bases at J, with 10 bases between the two ends. The V gene's germline CDR1 is GTSNPN and CDR2 SVGIG (reference sequence). This CDR3 has 15 amino acids. Here the CDR3 DNA reads TGTGCCTGGAGTGAGTTAGATCTAGCCAAAAACATTCAGTACTTC. It translates to CAWSELDLAKNIQYF.

The chain recombines TRBV5-4 with TRBJ2-3; D is undetermined. Germline CDR1 SGHNT, CDR2 YYREEE (reference sequence). The V and J ends lost 0 bases and 3 bases respectively, with 11 bases between them. The CDR3 runs 15 residues. The CDR3 DNA reads TGTGCCAGCAGCTTGGCCCAAGGCCAGACAGATACGCAGTATTTT. Amino acids: CASSLAQGQTDTQYF.

The sample holds one count of this clone. The V and J genes are TRBV4-3 and TRBJ2-5; TRBD1 aligns across 8 bases. The V gene's germline CDR1 is LGHNA and CDR2 YSLEER. The CDR3 covers 18 residues. Losses at the gene ends were 1 base for V and 5 bases for J; bases not matched to a gene: 15. In DNA form, the CDR3 reads TGCGCCAGCAGCCAAGGTACCGGGACAGGCTCAGAGAGGGAGACCCAGTACTTC. Protein sequence: CASSQGTGTGSERETQYF.

This clone was seen just once. At one of its ends the junction is not consistent with the germline gene, which may arise from a read error. The identical CDR3 is also encoded by other nucleotide sequences in the sample. The chain is built from TRBV7-6 and TRBJ2-3; no clear D. CDR1 and CDR2 (germline): SGHVS, FNYEAQ. This CDR3 comprises 11 residues. The CDR3 reads CASRLGDTQYF. The CDR3 nucleotides are TGTGCCAGCAGATTAGGGGATACGCAGTATTTT.

On this clone itself: The sample carries other DNA sequences with the same CDR3. The gene calls are TRBV5-1 and TRBJ2-7; D is tentatively TRBD1 or TRBD2 (5 bases each). Trimming left V 0 bases short and J 0 bases short, with 10 bases between. The germline gives CDR1 SGHRS, CDR2 YFSETQ. The CDR3 has 15 residues. The CDR3 region is CASSLGGTASYEQYF. DNA of the CDR3: TGCGCCAGCAGCTTGGGAGGGACGGCCTCCTACGAGCAGTACTTC.

CDR3 DNA sequence: TGTGCCAGCATAAGAGTGGGGGGCTACACCTTC. This codes for CASIRVGGYTF. The rearrangement links TRBV7-2 to TRBJ1-2; the D is unclear. Germline CDR1 reads SGHTA; CDR2 reads FQGNSA. V gave up 7 bases and J gave up 8 bases, with 11 bases separating them. The CDR3 contains 11 residues.

The gene calls are TRBV5-1 and TRBJ2-1, with D possibly being TRBD1 (5 bases). CDR1 and CDR2 (germline): SGHRS, YFSETQ. The germline V and J ends were trimmed by 4 bases and 0 bases, with 11 bases remaining between them. This CDR3 is built from 15 residues. The DNA of the CDR3 is TGCGCCAGCAGCACCGACAGCCGCTCCTACAATGAGCAGTTCTTC. Translation gives CASSTDSRSYNEQFF.

This clone has just one count. The rearrangement joins TRBV5-4 to TRBJ2-3, with D unclear. V lost 1 base and J lost 6, with 9 bases in between. The CDR3 contains 13 residues. The V gene's germline CDR1 is SGHNT and CDR2 YYREEE (reference sequence). The CDR3 reads CASSLSTEDTQYF. In nucleotides, the CDR3 is TGTGCCAGCAGCTTGAGCACCGAGGATACGCAGTATTTT.

The chain joins TRBV11-2 to TRBJ2-7; D possibly matches TRBD1 or TRBD2 (5 bases each). Germline V gene data show CDR1 as SGHAT and CDR2 as FQNNGV. This CDR3 spans 17 amino acids. V dropped 7 bases and J dropped 2 bases, with 24 bases sitting between them. CDR3 coding DNA: TGTGCCAGCACCCGATTACAGTGGGGACCCGCCACCTACGAGCAGTACTTC. This gives the protein CASTRLQWGPATYEQYF.

This clone was counted once. The chain joins TRBV5-7 to TRBJ1-2, with 12 bases that match TRBD1. TRBV5-7 is an ORF, with its function uncertain. Germline trimming cut 5 bases from V and 2 bases from J; bases unmatched to any gene: 13. The CDR3 covers 18 residues. In nucleotides, the CDR3 is TGTGCCAGCAGTACTCCCGGGACAGGGGGCGCGAGCAACTATGGCTACACCTTC. Amino acid sequence: CASSTPGTGGASNYGYTF.

This clone was seen a single time. The chain combines TRBV4-3 with TRBJ2-7; 8 bases line up with TRBD1. Per germline, CDR1 LGHNA and CDR2 YSLEER. Trimming cost V 3 bases and J 3 bases; bases outside gene matches: 10. The CDR3 has 16 residues. The CDR3 is CASSQATGTGRYEQYF. The CDR3 DNA follows: TGCGCCAGCAGCCAGGCGACCGGGACAGGCCGCTACGAGCAGTACTTC.

The chain carries TRBV30 and TRBJ1-2, with 7 bases lining up with TRBD1. The CDR3 covers 14 residues. J lost 7 bases, V lost 8 bases, and 16 bases had no gene match. Germline CDR1 GTSNPN, CDR2 SVGIG (reference sequence). The CDR3 protein is CAGGRTGLRSGYTF. The CDR3 DNA reads as TGTGCCGGGGGGAGGACAGGCCTCAGGAGTGGCTACACCTTC.

The V and J genes are TRBV2 and TRBJ2-1; D tentatively reads TRBD1 or TRBD2 (6 bases each). The CDR3 totals 13 residues. The germline V and J ends were trimmed by 4 bases and 8 bases, with 12 bases remaining between them. Germline CDR1 reads SNHLY; CDR2 reads FYNNEI. CDR3 loop: CASSGDGGHEQFF. The CDR3 DNA sequence: TGTGCCAGCAGTGGAGACGGGGGCCATGAGCAGTTCTTC.

The chain has TRBV6-5 and TRBJ1-6; possible D gene TRBD1, 6 bases. The CDR3 is 14 amino acids. The ends were cut back, 5 bases at V and 7 bases at J, with 12 bases in the middle. The germline gives CDR1 MNHEY, CDR2 SVGAGI. CDR3: CASSMTGGNSPLHF. CDR3 nucleotide sequence: TGTGCCAGCAGTATGACAGGAGGGAATTCACCCCTCCACTTT.

The chain recombines TRBV5-1 with TRBJ2-5; TRBD2 agrees at 10 bases. This CDR3 region has 17 residues. Germline values: CDR1 SGHRS, CDR2 YFSETQ. The V and J ends lost 5 bases and 5 bases, in that order; junction bases with no gene match: 15. The CDR3 nucleotides read TGCGCCAGCAGTGTGGCTAGCGGGGGTCCGCCGCAGGAGACCCAGTACTTC. This encodes CASSVASGGPPQETQYF.

This chain uses TRBV6-6 with TRBJ1-4; TRBD1 agrees at 9 bases. The CDR3 has 14 amino acids. V was pared by 8 bases and J by 7 bases, with 8 bases of the junction left unmatched. Germline V CDR1 and CDR2: MNHNY, SVGAGI (reference sequence). The CDR3 protein is CASARGTGSEKLFF. The DNA for the CDR3 is TGTGCCAGCGCCAGGGGGACAGGGAGTGAAAAACTGTTTTTT.

The chain joins TRBV7-9 to TRBJ1-6; a possible D gene is TRBD1 (5 bases). The V gene lost 1 base and the J gene lost 5 bases, with 6 bases spanning the gap. Germline loops: CDR1 SEHNR, CDR2 FQNEAQ (reference sequence). This CDR3 is built from 14 residues. Here the CDR3 reads CASSLDRNNSPLHF. The CDR3 nucleotides read TGTGCCAGCAGCTTAGACAGGAATAATTCACCCCTCCACTTT. Combining the CDR3 with reference TRBV7-9 and TRBJ1-6 gives the whole variable domain DTGVSQNPRHKITKRGQNVTFRCDPISEHNRLYWYRQTLGQGPEFLTYFQNEAQLEKSRLLSDRFSAERPKGSFSTLEIQRTEQGDSAMYLCASSLDRNNSPLHFGNGTRLTVT.

This clone was seen once. The V gene is TRBV18, the J gene TRBJ1-5; tentative D call: TRBD1 (6 bases). V dropped 2 bases and J dropped 3 bases, with 11 bases sitting between them. Germline V lookup: CDR1 KGHSH, CDR2 LQKENI. The CDR3 loop spans 15 amino acids. CDR3 coding DNA: TGTGCCAGCTCACCAGGGGGGCCAGCCAATCAGCCCCAGCATTTT. Translated: CASSPGGPANQPQHF.

The chain has TRBV9 and TRBJ2-2; 8 nucleotides agree with TRBD1. The CDR3 is made up of 16 amino acids. V gave up 2 bases and J gave up 4 bases; unmatched junction bases: 7. The germline V gene has CDR1 SGDLS and CDR2 YYNGEE. CDR3 nucleotide sequence: TGTGCCAGCAGCGTCTCAGGGGGCGGGACCACCGGGGAGCTGTTTTTT. It translates to CASSVSGGGTTGELFF.

The chain is built from TRBV7-2 and TRBJ2-3; D is ambiguous. The CDR3 has 13 amino acids. Germline loops: CDR1 SGHTA, CDR2 FQGNSA. Trimming removed 5 bases from V and 5 bases from J, with 11 bases in between. The CDR3 DNA is TGTGCCAGCAGCGAACGGAACCTAGATACGCAGTATTTT. The encoded protein is CASSERNLDTQYF.

The rearrangement links TRBV9 to TRBJ2-1; 11 positions match TRBD2. This CDR3 has 15 residues. Germline-derived CDR1 and CDR2 are SGDLS and YYNGEE. The V gene end was trimmed by 4 bases and the J gene end by 3 bases; junction bases not matched to a gene: 3. CDR3 bases: TGTGCCAGCAGCACGACTAGCGGGATCTACAATGAGCAGTTCTTC. Its translation is CASSTTSGIYNEQFF.

The chain carries TRBV6-6 and TRBJ2-1; 7 bases agree with TRBD2. Germline CDR1 is MNHNY and CDR2 is SVGAGI (reference sequence). CDR3 length: 15 residues. J lost 0 bases, V lost 6 bases, and 5 bases had no gene match. For the CDR3, the DNA is TGTGCCAGCAGCCAGCGGGGCCCCTCCTACAATGAGCAGTTCTTC. It codes for CASSQRGPSYNEQFF.

V and J are TRBV28 and TRBJ1-3; the D gene is possibly TRBD1 (6 bases). CDR3 length equals 15 residues. CDR1 and CDR2 (germline): MDHEN, SYDVKM. V was cut by 2 bases and J by 4 bases, with 12 bases left in between. This CDR3 is CASSLTGGDGNTIYF. The CDR3 coding sequence is TGTGCCAGCAGTTTAACGGGGGGCGACGGAAACACCATATATTTT.

As to this clone: Other nucleotide sequences in the sample specify the same CDR3. CDR3 sequence reads: CASSLALTQETQYF. CDR3 sequence (DNA): TGTGCCAGCAGCTTGGCCCTGACCCAAGAGACCCAGTACTTC. The chain uses TRBV5-4 and TRBJ2-5, with D unclear. The germline V and J ends were trimmed by 0 bases and 1 base, with 7 bases remaining between them. Germline CDR1 reads SGHNT; CDR2 reads YYREEE (reference sequence). The CDR3 contains 14 residues.